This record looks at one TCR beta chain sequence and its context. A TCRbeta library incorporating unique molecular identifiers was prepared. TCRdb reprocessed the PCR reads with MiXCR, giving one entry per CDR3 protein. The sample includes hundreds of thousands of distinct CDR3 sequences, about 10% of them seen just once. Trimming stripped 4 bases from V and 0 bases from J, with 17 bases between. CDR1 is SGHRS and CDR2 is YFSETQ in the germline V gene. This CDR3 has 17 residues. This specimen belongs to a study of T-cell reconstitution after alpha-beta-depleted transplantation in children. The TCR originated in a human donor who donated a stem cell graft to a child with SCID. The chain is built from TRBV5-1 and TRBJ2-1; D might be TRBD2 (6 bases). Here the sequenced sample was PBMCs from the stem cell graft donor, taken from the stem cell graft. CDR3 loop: CASSPLGGRSSYNEQFF. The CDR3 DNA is TGCGCCAGCAGCCCCCTGGGAGGCAGGAGCTCCTACAATGAGCAGTTCTTC.